This T cell receptor (beta chain) was observed in a study of cytomegalovirus exposure and HLA in healthy donors (TCRdb year 2017). Broadly, across the study: In an earlier analysis of 450 to 750 of the donors, 276 Gb of sequence data and 90 million to 120 million unique TCR beta sequences from about 190 million T cells were reported. An early release that covered more than 550 HLA-typed donors contained around 330 gigabases of sequencing data and tens of millions of unique TCR sequences. The genetic ancestry cluster associated with self-reported Caucasian donors included about four fifths of the 398 genotyped donors. The aim of the study was to test whether cataloging public T cell receptors could identify signatures of past pathogen exposure. The T cell repertoires of under 750 subjects were profiled by immunosequencing and related to cytomegalovirus serostatus. Besides the first cohort of around 670 subjects, a separate validation cohort made up of around 120 different subjects was used. High-throughput TCR immunosequencing, statistical association of individual TCRs with disease status, and machine learning were combined to predict cytomegalovirus infection status. A later analysis re-examined previously published TCR beta repertoires from around 670 donors and added high-resolution HLA genotyping to investigate patterns of TCR occurrence. The later analysis used no new phenotypic data to find candidate immune exposures, relying instead on TCR beta sequences and their occurrence across donors. An earlier analysis of several hundred of the donors used high-throughput TCR beta sequencing to judge whether each TCR beta V gene segment behaved as functional or pseudogenic. Donor age, sex, ethnicity and CMV serostatus were collected together with the repertoire data. A later genetic analysis took genome-wide SNP genotypes for about three fifths of the 666 donors and used that subset as a discovery cohort. All discovery cohort repertoires had been generated on a single sequencing platform. HLA typing covered class I and class II loci at four-digit resolution. The number of donors typed differed by locus, with roughly 629-640 for A, B, C, DRB1 and DQB1, around 500 for DQA1, over 600 for DPA1, and about 450 for DPB1. Roughly five DR-DQ haplotypes were handled as single units for association and clustering because linkage in the cohort was strong. On average, roughly 240,000 unique TCR beta nucleotide sequences were sequenced per donor among 398 genotyped donors of the cohort, with roughly 18% of those sequences being non-productive.

The library was obtained by the immunoSEQ multiplex PCR assay. For the multiplex PCR, a mixture combining 60 forward primers for TCR Vbeta segments and 13 reverse primers for TCR Jbeta segments was used. A multiplex PCR assay on genomic DNA amplified the CDR3 region of rearranged TCR beta genes. The Illumina HiSeq System was used to sequence the amplified TCR beta libraries as 87-base-pair reads. For the original study's pipeline: A later analysis tallied around 87 million unique TCR beta chains across the 666 repertoires, and around 12 million of those chains were shared by two or more donors. Raw reads were error-corrected and collapsed into unique sequences by a nearest-neighbor algorithm in which closely related sequences were merged to remove PCR and sequencing errors. CDR3 sequences were aligned to IMGT reference sequences to assign V, D and J gene segments. Each retained sequence needed at least a six-nucleotide match to both a V gene segment and a J gene segment. A rearrangement counted as productive if the CDR3 had no stop codons and remained in frame with V and J, and every other rearrangement counted as non-productive. Following IMGT convention, CDR3 was defined as the stretch from the second conserved V-encoded cysteine to the conserved J-encoded phenylalanine. The earlier analysis of about 590 of the donors excluded sequences that lacked an unambiguous match to a single V gene segment. In an earlier analysis of around 590 of the donors, a V segment was called functional when productive rearrangements were above 56.7%, and segregating when the standard deviation between donors exceeded 5%. A statistical classification framework was built to diagnose cytomegalovirus status from the catalog of TCR beta chain sequences. In a later analysis, TCR nucleotide sequences were compared against IMGT/GENE-DB human TR gene sequences so that V and J genes could be assigned. In a later analysis, CDR3 sequences and most-parsimonious VDJ recombination scenarios were assigned using the TCRdist pipeline. A later analysis defined each TCR beta chain by its CDR3 amino acid sequence plus V-gene family, and excluded reads lacking a unique V-gene family. In a later analysis, fewer than 600 highly shared, low-generation-probability nucleotide sequences were removed to address suspected cross-contamination and a sequencing artifact. For each public chain, a later analysis derived a clonal expansion index from normalized ranks of inferred template counts within each repertoire. In a later analysis, generation probabilities were computed using a VDJ recombination model fitted to out-of-frame rearrangements, and the results were checked against IGoR. A later analysis scored TCR-TCR, TCR-HLA and TCR-CMV co-occurrence with hypergeometric tests, applying a repertoire-size bias correction to TCR pairs. To estimate false discovery rates, a later analysis permuted the HLA or CMV assignments 20 times. In a later analysis, co-occurring TCRs were grouped using DBSCAN, with TCRdist sequence similarity added in when clustering inside HLA-allele-positive subsets. Repertoires with fewer than 30,000 or more than 120,000 public chains were left out of co-occurrence clustering, as were about 5 repertoires with anomalous nucleotide sharing. TCRdb limited this immuneACCESS table to in-frame rearrangements with V and J called. A share of clones is missing; checked studies link under half to unresolved V genes, and the rest is unexplained. That table gives V, J and clone size, and the DNA gave D and trimming. The sample table shows some 190,000 clones, and 75% to 80% are seen once. 14% of the sample goes to the ten largest clones.

What the work shows at the level of the full study, not this receptor alone: It was suggested by the authors that the approach could potentially be generalized to other disease states and immunological phenotypes. According to a later genetic analysis, donors in an Asian-associated ancestry cluster had fewer N-insertions in productive TCRs than the approximately 690-donor mean. A few of the identified cytomegalovirus-associated TCR beta chains were confirmed in vitro to be specific for cytomegalovirus antigens. Cytomegalovirus status was reported to be diagnosed by the classifier with high specificity and sensitivity in both the original and validation cohorts. Linkage disequilibrium might explain the correlated functional status among segregating V segments, but an unknown experimental factor could not be excluded. Presence/absence analyses assumed roughly uniform sequencing depth across donors, an assumption that may not hold. A later analysis associated 16,951 TCR beta sequences with specific HLA alleles at a false discovery rate of 0.05. Most TCR sequences were seen in very few donors, while some public TCRs were found in many individuals. In a later analysis, TCR association rates were found to vary across HLA loci, with the most associated TCRs seen for DRB1 alleles and the fewest for HLA-C alleles. Only TCR beta chains were sequenced in this cohort, and the absence of alpha or paired-chain data limited detectable features. In a later genetic analysis, a missense DCLRE1C variant was associated with V-gene and J-gene trimming of TCR beta chains, and the association was replicated in an independent cohort. In a later analysis, several top co-occurrence clusters were reported to appear linked to parvovirus B19, influenza, CMV and Epstein-Barr virus. When HLA alleles, especially DR and DQ, strongly co-occurred, attributing TCR associations to individual alleles was difficult. Because HLA typing was unavailable for some donors at each locus, only the typed subset was used in association tests. A further reported finding was that TCR beta sequences accurately predicted the HLA-A and HLA-B alleles for most subjects in the first cohort. CMV serostatus was the only immune exposure information available for the cohort. In an earlier analysis of several hundred of the donors, most TCR beta V segments were observed in productive rearrangements about 87% or about 30% of the time, broadly matching IMGT annotations. The sequencing pipeline was judged likely to have produced a cluster of highly shared sequence variants as a technical artifact. The earlier analysis of approximately 560 of the donors excluded around 17 rarely observed V segments, including chromosome 9 orphons, because counts were too low. In a later analysis, HLA-associated TCR beta chains showed more clonal expansion and lower generation probabilities than non-associated chains that were equally common. In a later analysis, most CMV-associated TCR beta chains were found to appear HLA-restricted, with HLA associations seemingly driven largely by CMV exposure. In the study, around 150 TCR beta chains were listed as associated with cytomegalovirus. Some IMGT-functional V segments, including TRBV6-2 and TRBV6-3, could not be distinguished by the 87-base-pair reads and were therefore excluded.

This clone was recorded once. No antigen is known for it. No quality values exist for individual bases; no much larger clone is one base distant. The germline V gene sets CDR1 to MDHEN and CDR2 to SYDVKM. The CDR3 runs 15 amino acids, cysteine and phenylalanine included. Solely the CDR3 DNA is kept, with 45 bases framed from the first base. Trimming takes 6 bases off V and 0 bases off J; junction bases not matched to a gene: 4. The cohort consisted of some 730 healthy bone marrow donors. Cohort members were all nominally healthy when sampled, although unrecorded immune exposures were likely present. The donor tested CMV seropositive and was one of the 289 seropositive cohort members. A peripheral blood sample was provided by each donor, and peripheral blood mononuclear cells were used for TCR beta sequencing. The Qiagen DNeasy Blood Extraction Kit was used to extract genomic DNA from the blood cell samples.

The sequence derives from a woman aged 25-40 years in good health and CMV-seropositive. The sample taken for sequencing was PBMCs. Here the chain combines TRBV28 and TRBJ2-7, with TRBD2 matching 11 junction bases. Here the CDR3 is given as CASSPSGGSSYEQYF. The DNA reads TGTGCCAGCAGCCCTAGCGGGGGGAGCTCCTACGAGCAGTACTTC.